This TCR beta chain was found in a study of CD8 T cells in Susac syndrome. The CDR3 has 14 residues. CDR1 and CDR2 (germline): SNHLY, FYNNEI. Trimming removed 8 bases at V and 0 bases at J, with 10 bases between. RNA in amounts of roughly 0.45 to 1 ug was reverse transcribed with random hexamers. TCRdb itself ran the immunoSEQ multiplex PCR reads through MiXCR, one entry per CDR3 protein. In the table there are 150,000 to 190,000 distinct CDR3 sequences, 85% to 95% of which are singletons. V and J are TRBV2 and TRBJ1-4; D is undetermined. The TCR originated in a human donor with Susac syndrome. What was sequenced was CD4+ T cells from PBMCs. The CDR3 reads CASRYSSTNEKLFF. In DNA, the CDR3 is TGTGCCAGCCGTTACAGTTCAACTAATGAAAAACTGTTTTTT. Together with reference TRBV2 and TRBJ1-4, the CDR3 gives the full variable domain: EPEVTQTPSHQVTQMGQEVILRCVPISNHLYFYWYRQILGQKVEFLVSFYNNEISEKSEIFDDQFSVERPDGSNFTLKIRSTKLEDSAMYFCASRYSSTNEKLFFGSGTQLSVL.